This T cell receptor beta chain was sequenced in a study of shared clonotypes between healthy human individuals. Donors were healthy HIV-negative adults without recent acute infections or vaccinations. Unsorted material relied on roughly 86 million PBMCs as the source of genomic DNA. The table came from immunoSEQ multiplex PCR; TCRdb's copy has only in-frame clones and leaves some out. The table has about 520,000 clones, approximately 80% seen once; the top ten hold 9.5% to 15%. Study outcomes and limitations: Clonotype sharing levels among donors were expected to vary with sequencing depth.

Notes on this clone: Its target is not known.

There are 14 residues in the CDR3. Germline lookup yields CDR1 MNHNS and CDR2 SASEGT. V was cut by 2 bases and J by 0 bases, with 8 bases left in between. The receptor's source is a woman aged 40 to 50 in good health. Some clones in this sample may be carry-over from other donors' samples. Sequenced material: PBMCs. This chain joins TRBV6-1 and TRBJ2-7; either TRBD1 or TRBD2 may supply D (5 bases each). CDR3: CASSEWGTSYEQYF. DNA of the CDR3: TGTGCCAGCAGTGAATGGGGGACCTCCTACGAGCAGTACTTC.